This T cell receptor (beta chain) is from a study of CD8 T cells in ankylosing spondylitis. General observations from the study: Apparently characteristic of ankylosing spondylitis blood was a TCR beta motif (eight highly homologous variants). Some of the motif variants had earlier been found in reactive arthritis patients' fluid and blood.

Using its own MiXCR run on the 5' RACE reads, TCRdb lists one record per CDR3 protein. The sample includes just under 350,000 distinct CDR3 sequences, about 14% of them seen just once. This clonotype was counted ten times or more. What it recognizes is unknown. Germline loops: CDR1 MNHEY, CDR2 SMNVEV (reference sequence). The ends were cut back, 7 bases at V and 0 bases at J, with 14 bases in the middle. The CDR3 covers 15 residues. The chain employs TRBV27 and TRBJ2-3, with D unclear. Sequences were obtained from blood, either unsorted or a sorted T cell fraction (not recorded which). The clonotype was recovered from a male donor with ankylosing spondylitis or in good health (not recorded which). Written as DNA, the CDR3 is TGTGCCAGCATCCCGTGGGCCCAGAGCACAGATACGCAGTATTTT. Its protein product is CASIPWAQSTDTQYF.